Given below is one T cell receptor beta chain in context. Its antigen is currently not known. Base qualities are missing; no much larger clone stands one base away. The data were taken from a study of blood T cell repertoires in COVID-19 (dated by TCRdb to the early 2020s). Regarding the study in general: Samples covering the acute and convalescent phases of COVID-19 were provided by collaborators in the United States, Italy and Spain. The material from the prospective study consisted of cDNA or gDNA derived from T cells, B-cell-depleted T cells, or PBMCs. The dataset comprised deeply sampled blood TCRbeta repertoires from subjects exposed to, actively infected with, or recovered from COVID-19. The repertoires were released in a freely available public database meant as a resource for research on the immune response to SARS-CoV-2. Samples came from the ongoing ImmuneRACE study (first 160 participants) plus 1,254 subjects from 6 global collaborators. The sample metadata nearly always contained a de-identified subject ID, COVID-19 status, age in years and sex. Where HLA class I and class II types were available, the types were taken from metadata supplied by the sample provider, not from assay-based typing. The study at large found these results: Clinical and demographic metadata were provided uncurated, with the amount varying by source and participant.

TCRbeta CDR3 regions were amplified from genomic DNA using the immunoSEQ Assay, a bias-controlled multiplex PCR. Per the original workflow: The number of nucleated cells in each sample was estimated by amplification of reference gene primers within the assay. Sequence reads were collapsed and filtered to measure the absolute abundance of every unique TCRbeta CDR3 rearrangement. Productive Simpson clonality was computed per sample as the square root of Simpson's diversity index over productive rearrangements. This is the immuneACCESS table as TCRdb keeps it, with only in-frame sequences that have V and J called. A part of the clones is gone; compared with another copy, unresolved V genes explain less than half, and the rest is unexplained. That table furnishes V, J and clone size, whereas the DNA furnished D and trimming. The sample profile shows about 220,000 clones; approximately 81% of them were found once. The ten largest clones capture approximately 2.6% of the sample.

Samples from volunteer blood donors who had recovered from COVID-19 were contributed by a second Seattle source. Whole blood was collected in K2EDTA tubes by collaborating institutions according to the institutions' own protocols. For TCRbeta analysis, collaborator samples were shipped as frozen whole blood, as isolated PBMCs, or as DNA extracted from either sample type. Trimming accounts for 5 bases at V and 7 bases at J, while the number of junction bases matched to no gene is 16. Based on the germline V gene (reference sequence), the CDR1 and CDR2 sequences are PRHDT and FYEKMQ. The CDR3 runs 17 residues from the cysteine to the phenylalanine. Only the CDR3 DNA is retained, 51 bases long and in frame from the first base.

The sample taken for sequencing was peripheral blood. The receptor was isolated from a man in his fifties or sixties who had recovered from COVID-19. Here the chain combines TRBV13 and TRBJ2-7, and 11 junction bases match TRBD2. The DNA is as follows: TGTGCCAGCAGCGAAAAATCAATAGCGGGAGGGCCTGGGGAGCAGTACTTC. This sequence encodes CASSEKSIAGGPGEQYF.